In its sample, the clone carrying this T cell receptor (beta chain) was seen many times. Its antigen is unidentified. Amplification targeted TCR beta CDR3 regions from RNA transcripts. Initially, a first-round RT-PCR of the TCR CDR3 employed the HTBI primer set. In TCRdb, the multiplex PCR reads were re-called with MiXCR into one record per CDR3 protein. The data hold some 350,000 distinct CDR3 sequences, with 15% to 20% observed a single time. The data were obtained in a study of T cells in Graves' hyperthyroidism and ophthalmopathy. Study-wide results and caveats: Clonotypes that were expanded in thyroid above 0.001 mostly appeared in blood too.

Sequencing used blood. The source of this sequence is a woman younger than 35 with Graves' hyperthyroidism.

The CDR3 sequence: CASSREEEIRTEAFF. CDR3 bases: TGCGCCAGCAGCCGTGAAGAGGAGATTCGGACTGAAGCTTTCTTT. The V and J genes are TRBV5-1 and TRBJ1-1; D gene unclear. The V gene's germline CDR1 is SGHRS and CDR2 YFSETQ. Trimming stripped 4 bases from V and 5 bases from J, with 18 bases between. This CDR3 is built from 15 residues.